The 20 T cell receptor beta chains given below trace back to one sample, sequenced in a study of blood T cell repertoires in COVID-19. TCRdb's copy holds only in-frame clones and misses some; the assay was immunoSEQ multiplex PCR. The table includes roughly 380,000 clones, roughly 85% detected once. Sequenced material: peripheral blood. The source is a woman aged 18-30 years with acute or convalescent COVID-19.

The gene calls are TRBV4-2 and TRBJ1-5, with 9 bases fitting TRBD1. CDR3 size: 17 residues. From germline, CDR1 is LGHNA and CDR2 YNFKEQ. V shed 0 bases, J shed 2 bases, and the junction held 5 bases outside the gene matches. CDR3 sequence reads: CASSQEIQGARNQPQHF. The CDR3 nucleotides are TGTGCCAGCAGCCAAGAGATACAGGGGGCTCGCAATCAGCCCCAGCATTTT.

For the CDR3, the DNA is TGCGCCAGCAGCCCGGCCCCTCTAAGGGGATCCTACAATGAGCAGTTCTTC. It specifies CASSPAPLRGSYNEQFF. The V call is TRBV4-1, the J call TRBJ2-1; a weak D match, TRBD1 (5 bases). V dropped 4 bases and J dropped 1 base, with 17 bases sitting between them. Looked up from germline, CDR1 is MGHRA and CDR2 is YSYEKL. The CDR3 is 17 amino acids.

The chain couples TRBV9 to TRBJ1-2; no clear D gene. Germline-derived CDR1 and CDR2 are SGDLS and YYNGEE. The V and J ends lost 4 bases and 0 bases respectively, with 13 bases between them. This CDR3 region has 15 residues. DNA of the CDR3: TGTGCCAGCAGCCCGCGGGGAGAGGCTAACTATGGCTACACCTTC. It yields the protein CASSPRGEANYGYTF.

The rearrangement uses TRBV5-4 and TRBJ1-2, with D unresolved. Per germline, CDR1 SGHNT and CDR2 YYREEE (reference sequence). The CDR3 covers 14 residues. Trimming shortened V by 1 base and J by 6 bases, and 13 bases separated the two germline ends. CDR3 nucleotides: TGTGCCAGCAGCTTGTTCGGTCTGAGCCATGGCTACACCTTC. As protein: CASSLFGLSHGYTF.

This clone was detected only once. The V gene is TRBV19, the J gene TRBJ2-5; 14 bases agree with TRBD2. V lost 5 bases, J lost 4 bases, and 6 bases stayed unmatched. CDR1 is LNHDA, CDR2 SQIVND, per germline (reference sequence). This CDR3 has 16 residues. CDR3 coding DNA: TGTGCCAGTAGTTCCGGGACTAGCGGGAGAGGAGAGACCCAGTACTTC. This codes for CASSSGTSGRGETQYF.

V and J are TRBV6-1 and TRBJ2-1; 8 bases fit TRBD2. The CDR3 is made up of 17 amino acids. From germline, CDR1 is MNHNS and CDR2 SASEGT. V was pared by 0 bases and J by 8 bases, with 12 bases of the junction left unmatched. The CDR3 here is CASSEALPGGPRDEQFF. CDR3 sequence (DNA): TGTGCCAGCAGTGAAGCGCTTCCGGGGGGGCCTCGGGATGAGCAGTTCTTC.

The chain is built from TRBV4-1 and TRBJ2-1; TRBD2 agrees at 9 bases. V was clipped by 1 base and J by 4 bases; unmatched bases: 2. Germline V gene lookup returns CDR1 MGHRA and CDR2 YSYEKL. This CDR3 comprises 15 residues. Written as DNA, the CDR3 is TGCGCCAGCAGCCAAGGACTAGCGGATTACAATGAGCAGTTCTTC. Translating gives CASSQGLADYNEQFF.

This chain links TRBV18 with TRBJ2-7, with 9 nucleotides matching TRBD1. The junction had 9 bases not matched to a gene; V was cut back by 3 bases and J by 0 bases. The CDR3 runs to 17 residues. Per the germline V gene, CDR1 is KGHSH and CDR2 is LQKENI. CDR3 in DNA: TGTGCCAGCTCACCCGGGGGACAGGGTAGGAGCTCCTACGAGCAGTACTTC. Translated, it gives CASSPGGQGRSSYEQYF.

The chain uses TRBV28 and TRBJ1-1; D is perhaps TRBD1 (6 bases). Germline assignment: CDR1 MDHEN and CDR2 SYDVKM. The V gene lost 8 bases and the J gene lost 0 bases, with 13 bases spanning the gap. This CDR3 is 14 amino acids long. This CDR3 is CASGTTGMNTEAFF. CDR3 DNA sequence: TGTGCCAGCGGAACTACAGGGATGAACACTGAAGCTTTCTTT.

The V and J genes are TRBV6-1 and TRBJ1-5; D is undetermined. V was shortened by 3 bases and J by 3 bases, with 12 bases between the two germline ends. Germline V gives CDR1 MNHNS, CDR2 SASEGT. The CDR3 spans 15 residues. CDR3 region: CASSDGTIHNQPQHF. As DNA, the CDR3 is TGTGCCAGCAGTGATGGTACAATTCACAATCAGCCCCAGCATTTT.

V usage is TRBV27 and J usage is TRBJ1-2, with D uncertain. CDR1 and CDR2 from the germline V gene are MNHEY and SMNVEV (reference sequence). V lost 3 bases and J lost 2, with 10 bases in between. The CDR3 sequence is 14 residues long. CDR3 loop: CASSLVPGNYGYTF. The CDR3 DNA follows: TGTGCCAGCAGTTTGGTCCCGGGAAACTATGGCTACACCTTC.

This clone was observed a single time. The chain couples TRBV7-3 to TRBJ2-3, with 7 bases aligning to TRBD2. Germline assignment: CDR1 SGHTA and CDR2 FQGTGA. This CDR3 has 15 amino acids. After removal of 4 bases from V and 0 bases from J, the junction contained 4 bases not matched to a gene. The DNA for the CDR3 is TGTGCCAGCAGCTCCCTGACTAGCAGCACAGATACGCAGTATTTT. This sequence encodes CASSSLTSSTDTQYF. The full variable domain, rest sourced from reference TRBV7-3 and TRBJ2-3, is GAGVSQTPSNKVTEKGKYVELRCDPISGHTALYWYRQSLGQGPEFLIYFQGTGAADDSGLPNDRFFAVRPEGSVSTLKIQRTERGDSAVYLCASSSLTSSTDTQYFGPGTRLTVL.

The CDR3 region is CASSFRGGAGNTIYF. DNA for the CDR3: TGTGCCAGCAGTTTCAGGGGAGGGGCTGGAAACACCATATATTTT. V and J are TRBV28 and TRBJ1-3, with D perhaps matching TRBD1 (6 bases). The CDR3 sequence is 15 residues long. V dropped 3 bases and J dropped 2 bases, with 11 bases sitting between them. Germline V gene sequence: CDR1 MDHEN, CDR2 SYDVKM.

CDR3 protein: CASSLWRPVGEHF. For the CDR3, the DNA is TGTGCCAGCAGTTTATGGCGGCCAGTTGGCGAGCATTTT. V is TRBV28 and J is TRBJ1-5, with unresolved D. V was pared by 0 bases and J by 14 bases, with 14 bases between. The CDR3 is 13 residues long. The germline V gene encodes CDR1 MDHEN and CDR2 SYDVKM. Supplemented by reference TRBV28 and TRBJ1-5, the full variable domain reads DVKVTQSSRYLVKRTGEKVFLECVQDMDHENMFWYRQDPGLGLRLIYFSYDVKMKEKGDIPEGYSVSREKKERFSLILESASTNQTSMYLCASSLWRPVGEHFGDGTRLSIL.

V usage is TRBV7-8 and J usage is TRBJ1-4; possible D gene TRBD1, 6 bases. Trimming pared 7 bases from V and 8 bases from J, leaving 14 bases between. The CDR3 covers 13 residues. Germline CDR1 SGHVS, CDR2 FQNEAQ. Written as DNA, the CDR3 is TGTGCCAGCAAGGGCAGGGGCCCCGAAAAACTGTTTTTT. It encodes CASKGRGPEKLFF.

This chain uses TRBV6-5 with TRBJ1-5; 7 bases map to TRBD1. This CDR3 region has 14 residues. Trimming cost V 6 bases and J 6 bases; bases outside gene matches: 8. In germline, CDR1 is MNHEY, CDR2 SVGAGI. The CDR3 is CASSLDRERQPQHF. As DNA, the CDR3 is TGTGCCAGCAGCCTCGACAGGGAACGTCAGCCCCAGCATTTT.

The V gene is TRBV5-6, the J gene TRBJ2-3; 13 bases fit TRBD2. Germline V CDR1 and CDR2: SGHDT, YYEEEE. The CDR3 is made up of 14 amino acids. With 3 bases clipped from V and 11 bases from J, the junction kept 6 bases outside the gene matches. The CDR3 loop reads CASSSTSGGWLQYF. CDR3 DNA: TGTGCCAGCAGCTCGACTAGCGGGGGGTGGTTGCAGTATTTT.

The chain uses TRBV5-3 and TRBJ1-5; the D gene is possibly TRBD1 (6 bases). TRBV5-3 is known as an ORF, though its function is uncertain. V was cut by 2 bases and J by 0 bases, with 15 bases left in between. This CDR3 contains 17 residues. CDR3 region: CARSFKQGRYSNQPQHF. Written as DNA, the CDR3 is TGTGCCAGAAGCTTCAAACAGGGACGGTATAGCAATCAGCCCCAGCATTTT.

The chain employs TRBV10-2 and TRBJ2-7; maybe TRBD1 (5 bases). CDR1 is WSHSY, CDR2 SAAADI, per germline. This CDR3 spans 16 amino acids. Trimming took 2 bases from V and 4 from J, leaving 18 bases between them. CDR3 sequence reads: CASSERQGFIGYEQYF. CDR3 coding DNA: TGCGCCAGCAGTGAGCGGCAGGGTTTCATAGGGTACGAGCAGTACTTC.

The chain is built from TRBV6-5 and TRBJ1-5; D ambiguous. The germline CDR1 and CDR2 sequences are MNHEY and SVGAGI. This CDR3 is built from 12 residues. Between the trimmed V and J ends, which lost 6 bases and 6 bases, there was a span of 9 bases. The CDR3 protein is CASSQTGQPQHF. The DNA for the CDR3 is TGTGCCAGCAGCCAAACCGGTCAGCCCCAGCATTTT.